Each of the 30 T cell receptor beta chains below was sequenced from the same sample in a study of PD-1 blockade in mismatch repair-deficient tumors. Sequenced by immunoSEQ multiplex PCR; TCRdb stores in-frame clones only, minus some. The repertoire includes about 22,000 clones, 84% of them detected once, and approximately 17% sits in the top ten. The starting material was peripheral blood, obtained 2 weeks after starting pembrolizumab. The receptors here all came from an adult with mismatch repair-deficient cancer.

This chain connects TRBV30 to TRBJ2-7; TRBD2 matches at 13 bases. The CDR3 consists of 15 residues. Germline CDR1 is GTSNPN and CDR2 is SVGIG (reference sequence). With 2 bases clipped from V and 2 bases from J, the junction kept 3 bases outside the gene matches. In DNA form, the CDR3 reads TGTGCCTGGAGTTGGGGACTAGCGGGGACCTACGAGCAGTACTTC. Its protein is CAWSWGLAGTYEQYF.

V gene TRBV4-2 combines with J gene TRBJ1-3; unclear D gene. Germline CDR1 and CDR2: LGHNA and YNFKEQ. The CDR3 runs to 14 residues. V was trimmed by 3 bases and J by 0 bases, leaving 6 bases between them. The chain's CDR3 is CASSQLFSGNTIYF. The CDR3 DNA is TGTGCCAGCAGCCAGTTATTCTCTGGAAACACCATATATTTT.

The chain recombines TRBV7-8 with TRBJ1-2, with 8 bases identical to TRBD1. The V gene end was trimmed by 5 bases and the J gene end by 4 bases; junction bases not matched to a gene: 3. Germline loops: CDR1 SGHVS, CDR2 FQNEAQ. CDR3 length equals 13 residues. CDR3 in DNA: TGTGCCAGCAGCGGACAGGGAACCTATGGCTACACCTTC. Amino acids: CASSGQGTYGYTF.

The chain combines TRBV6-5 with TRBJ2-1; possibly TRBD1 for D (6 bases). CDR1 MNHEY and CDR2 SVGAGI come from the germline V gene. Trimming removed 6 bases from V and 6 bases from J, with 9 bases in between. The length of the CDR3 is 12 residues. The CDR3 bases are TGTGCCAGCAGAGGACAGATCAATGAGCAGTTCTTC. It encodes CASRGQINEQFF.

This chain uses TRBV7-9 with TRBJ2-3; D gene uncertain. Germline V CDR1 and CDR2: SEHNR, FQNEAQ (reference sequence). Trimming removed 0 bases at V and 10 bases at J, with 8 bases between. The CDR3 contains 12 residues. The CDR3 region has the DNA TGTGCCAGCAGCTTAGCGTTGCTACCGCAGTATTTT. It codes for CASSLALLPQYF.

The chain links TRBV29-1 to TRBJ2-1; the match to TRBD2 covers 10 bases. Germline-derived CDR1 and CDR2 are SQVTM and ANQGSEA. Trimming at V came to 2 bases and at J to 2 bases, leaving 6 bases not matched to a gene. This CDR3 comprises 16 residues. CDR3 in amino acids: CSVEPLGLAAYNEQFF. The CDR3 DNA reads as TGCAGCGTTGAACCGCTAGGACTAGCGGCCTACAATGAGCAGTTCTTC.

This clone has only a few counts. The CDR3 spells CASGPGTSGSTDTQYF. CDR3 DNA: TGTGCCAGCGGCCCCGGGACTAGCGGAAGCACAGATACGCAGTATTTT. This chain uses TRBV5-4 with TRBJ2-3; TRBD2 matches 11 bases. The ends lost 7 bases at V and 0 bases at J; junction bases unmatched: 7. CDR1 and CDR2 from the germline V gene are SGHNT and YYREEE (reference sequence). CDR3 length: 16 amino acids.

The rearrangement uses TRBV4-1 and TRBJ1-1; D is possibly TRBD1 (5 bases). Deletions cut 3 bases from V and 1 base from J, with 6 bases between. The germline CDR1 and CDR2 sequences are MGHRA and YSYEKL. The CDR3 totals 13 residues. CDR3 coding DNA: TGCGCCAGCAGCCAGACAGCGAACACTGAAGCTTTCTTT. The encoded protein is CASSQTANTEAFF.

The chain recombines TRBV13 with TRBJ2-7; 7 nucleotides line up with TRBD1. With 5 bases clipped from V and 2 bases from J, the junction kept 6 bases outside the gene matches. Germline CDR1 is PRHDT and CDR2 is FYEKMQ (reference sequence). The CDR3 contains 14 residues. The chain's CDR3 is CASSLSTGPYEQYF. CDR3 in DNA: TGTGCCAGCAGCCTGTCGACAGGGCCCTACGAGCAGTACTTC.

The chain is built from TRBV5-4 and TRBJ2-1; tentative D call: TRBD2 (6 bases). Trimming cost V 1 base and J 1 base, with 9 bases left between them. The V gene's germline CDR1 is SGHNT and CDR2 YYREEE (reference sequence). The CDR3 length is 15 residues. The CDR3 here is CASSLSRGSYNEQFF. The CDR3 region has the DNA TGTGCCAGCAGCTTGAGTCGGGGGTCCTACAATGAGCAGTTCTTC.

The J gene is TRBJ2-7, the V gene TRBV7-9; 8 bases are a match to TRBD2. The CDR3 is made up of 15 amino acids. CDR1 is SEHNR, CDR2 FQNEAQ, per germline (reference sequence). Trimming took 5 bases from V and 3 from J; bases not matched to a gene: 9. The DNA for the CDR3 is TGTGCCAGCAGCCCCGTAACGGGAGGGGACTACGAGCAGTACTTC. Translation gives CASSPVTGGDYEQYF.

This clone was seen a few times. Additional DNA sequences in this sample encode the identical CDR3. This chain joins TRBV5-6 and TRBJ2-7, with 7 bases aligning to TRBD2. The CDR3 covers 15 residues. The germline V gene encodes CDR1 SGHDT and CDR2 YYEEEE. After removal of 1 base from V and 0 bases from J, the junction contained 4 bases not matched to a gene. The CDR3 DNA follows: TGTGCCAGCAGCTTGTTTGGCGGGGGCTCCTACGAGCAGTACTTC. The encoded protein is CASSLFGGGSYEQYF. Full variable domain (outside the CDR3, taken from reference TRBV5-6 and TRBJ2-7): DAGVTQSPTHLIKTRGQQVTLRCSPKSGHDTVSWYQQALGQGPQFIFQYYEEEERQRGNFPDRFSGHQFPNYSSELNVNALLLGDSALYLCASSLFGGGSYEQYFGPGTRLTVT.

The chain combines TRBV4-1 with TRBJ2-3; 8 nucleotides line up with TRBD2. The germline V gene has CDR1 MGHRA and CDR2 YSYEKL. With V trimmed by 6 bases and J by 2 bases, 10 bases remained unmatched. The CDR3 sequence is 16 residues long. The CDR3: CASRPRSGSPTDTQYF. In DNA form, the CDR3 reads TGCGCCAGCAGGCCCCGAAGCGGGAGCCCCACAGATACGCAGTATTTT.

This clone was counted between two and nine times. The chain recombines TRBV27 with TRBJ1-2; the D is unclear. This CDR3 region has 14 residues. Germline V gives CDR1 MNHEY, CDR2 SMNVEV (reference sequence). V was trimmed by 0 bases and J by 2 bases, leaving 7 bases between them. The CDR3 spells CASSLSVDNYGYTF. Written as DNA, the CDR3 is TGTGCCAGCAGTTTATCCGTAGACAACTATGGCTACACCTTC.

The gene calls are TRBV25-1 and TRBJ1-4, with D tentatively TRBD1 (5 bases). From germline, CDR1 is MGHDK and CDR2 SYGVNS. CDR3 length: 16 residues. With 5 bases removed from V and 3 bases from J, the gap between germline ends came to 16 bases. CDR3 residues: CASSRMDRGANEKLFF. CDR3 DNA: TGTGCCAGCAGTAGAATGGATCGGGGGGCTAATGAAAAACTGTTTTTT.

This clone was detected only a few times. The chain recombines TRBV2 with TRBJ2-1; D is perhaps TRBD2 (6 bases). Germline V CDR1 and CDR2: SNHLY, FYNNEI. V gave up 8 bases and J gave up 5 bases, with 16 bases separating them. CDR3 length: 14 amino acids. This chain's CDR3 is CASGGLTFDNEQFF. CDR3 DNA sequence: TGTGCCAGCGGGGGACTTACTTTCGACAATGAGCAGTTCTTC.

The DNA of the CDR3 is TGTGCCAGCAGCAAAGAGGGGGCCTACGAGCAGTACTTC. It specifies CASSKEGAYEQYF. The chain uses TRBV21-1 and TRBJ2-5; the table's D call, TRBD1, was not checked against the DNA. The last part of the DNA fits TRBJ2-7 better; the J call may be wrong. TRBV21-1 is a pseudogene segment. There are 13 residues in the CDR3.

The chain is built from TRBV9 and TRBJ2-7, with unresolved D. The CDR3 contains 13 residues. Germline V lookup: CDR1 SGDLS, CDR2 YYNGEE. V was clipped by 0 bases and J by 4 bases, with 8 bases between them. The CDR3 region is CASSVGPMYEQYF. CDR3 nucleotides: TGTGCCAGCAGCGTAGGACCGATGTACGAGCAGTACTTC.

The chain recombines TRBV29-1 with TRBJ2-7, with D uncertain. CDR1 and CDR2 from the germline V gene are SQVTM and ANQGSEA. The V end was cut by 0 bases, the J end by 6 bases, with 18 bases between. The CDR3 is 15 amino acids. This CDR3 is CSVEDPDSSFGEQYF. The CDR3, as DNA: TGCAGCGTTGAAGATCCGGATAGTAGTTTTGGCGAGCAGTACTTC.

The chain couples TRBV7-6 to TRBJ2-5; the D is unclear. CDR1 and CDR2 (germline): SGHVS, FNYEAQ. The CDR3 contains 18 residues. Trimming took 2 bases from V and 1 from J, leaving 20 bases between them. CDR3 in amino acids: CASSLTSLRRSVQETQYF. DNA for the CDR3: TGTGCCAGCAGCTTAACTTCATTGAGAAGATCCGTCCAAGAGACCCAGTACTTC.

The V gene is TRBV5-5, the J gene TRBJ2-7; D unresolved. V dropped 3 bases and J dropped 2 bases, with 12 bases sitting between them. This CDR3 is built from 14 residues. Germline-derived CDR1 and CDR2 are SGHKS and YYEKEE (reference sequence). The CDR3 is CASSSTGSTYEQYF. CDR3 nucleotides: TGTGCCAGCAGCTCCACCGGGTCGACCTACGAGCAGTACTTC.

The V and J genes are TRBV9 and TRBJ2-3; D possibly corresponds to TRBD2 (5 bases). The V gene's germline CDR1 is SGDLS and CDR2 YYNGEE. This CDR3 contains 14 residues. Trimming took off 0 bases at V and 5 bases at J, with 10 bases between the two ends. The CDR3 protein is CASSVGLAGDTQYF. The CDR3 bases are TGTGCCAGCAGCGTAGGTCTAGCAGGAGATACGCAGTATTTT.

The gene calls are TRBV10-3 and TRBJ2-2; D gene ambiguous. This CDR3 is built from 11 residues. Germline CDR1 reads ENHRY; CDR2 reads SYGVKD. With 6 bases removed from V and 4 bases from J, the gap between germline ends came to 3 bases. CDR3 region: CAISTTGELFF. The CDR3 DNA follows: TGTGCCATCAGCACCACCGGGGAGCTGTTTTTT.

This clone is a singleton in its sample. In nucleotides, the CDR3 is TGTGCCAGCAGTGAATCGACTTTAGCGGGAGTCGACGAGCAGTACTTC. As protein: CASSESTLAGVDEQYF. The chain is built from TRBV25-1 and TRBJ2-7; 9 bases are a match to TRBD2. The V gene end was trimmed by 1 base and the J gene end by 5 bases; junction bases not matched to a gene: 9. Germline V gene lookup returns CDR1 MGHDK and CDR2 SYGVNS. The CDR3 spans 16 residues.

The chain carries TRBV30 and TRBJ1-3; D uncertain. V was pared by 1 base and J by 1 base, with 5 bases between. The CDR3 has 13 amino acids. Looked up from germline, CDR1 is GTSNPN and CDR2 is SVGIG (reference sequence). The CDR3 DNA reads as TGTGCCTGGAGTGCCACATCTGGAAACACCATATATTTT. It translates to CAWSATSGNTIYF.

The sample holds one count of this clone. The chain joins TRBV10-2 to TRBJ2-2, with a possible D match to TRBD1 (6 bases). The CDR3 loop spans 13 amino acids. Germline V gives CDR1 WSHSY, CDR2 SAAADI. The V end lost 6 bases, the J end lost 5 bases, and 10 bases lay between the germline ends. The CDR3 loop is CASRSGATGELFF. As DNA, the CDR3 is TGCGCCAGCAGATCAGGGGCTACCGGGGAGCTGTTTTTT.

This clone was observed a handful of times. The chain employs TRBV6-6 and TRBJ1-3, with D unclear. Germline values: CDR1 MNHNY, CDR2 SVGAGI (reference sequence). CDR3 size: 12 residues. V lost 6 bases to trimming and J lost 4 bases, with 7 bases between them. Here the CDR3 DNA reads TGTGCCAGCAGACCTACCGGAAACACCATATATTTT. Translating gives CASRPTGNTIYF.

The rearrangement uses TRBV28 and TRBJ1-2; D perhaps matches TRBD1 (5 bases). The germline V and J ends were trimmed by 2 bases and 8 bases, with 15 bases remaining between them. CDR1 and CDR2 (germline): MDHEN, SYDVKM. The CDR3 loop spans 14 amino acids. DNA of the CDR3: TGTGCCAGCAGTTTAAATGACGGGGGAGGGGGCTACACCTTC. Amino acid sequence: CASSLNDGGGGYTF.

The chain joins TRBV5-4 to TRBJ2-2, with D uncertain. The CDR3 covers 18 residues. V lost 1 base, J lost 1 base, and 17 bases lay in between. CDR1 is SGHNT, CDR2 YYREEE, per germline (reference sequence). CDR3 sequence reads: CASSLTPRAELNTGELFF. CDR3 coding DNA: TGTGCCAGCAGCTTGACACCCCGGGCGGAGTTGAACACCGGGGAGCTGTTTTTT.

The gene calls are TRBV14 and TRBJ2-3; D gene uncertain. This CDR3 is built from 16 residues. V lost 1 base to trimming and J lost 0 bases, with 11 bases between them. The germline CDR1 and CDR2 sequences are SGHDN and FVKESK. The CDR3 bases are TGTGCCAGCAGCCAAGTAGACTTCACTAGCACAGATACGCAGTATTTT. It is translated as CASSQVDFTSTDTQYF.